These 30 T cell receptor beta chains were sequenced from one sample in a study of cytomegalovirus exposure and HLA in healthy donors. Sequencing was performed with immunoSEQ multiplex PCR; in TCRdb, only in-frame clones are kept and a portion is missing. The sample lists 55,000 to 70,000 clones, roughly 94% occurring once. The sample comprised PBMCs. These receptors originate from a man between 18 and 35 years old in good health and CMV-seronegative.

The DNA for the CDR3 is TGTGCCAGTAGTGTCTCCGGGACAGGTTCCCCCGGGGAGCTGTTTTTT. It translates to CASSVSGTGSPGELFF. The chain combines TRBV19 with TRBJ2-2; TRBD1 aligns across 8 bases. The CDR3 is 16 amino acids. The trim removed 5 bases at V and 6 bases at J, leaving 11 bases unmatched. Germline assignment: CDR1 LNHDA and CDR2 SQIVND (reference sequence).

Here the CDR3 DNA reads TGTGCCAGCAGCTTAGGGGTAGCGGGAGGGAATGAGCAGTTCTTC. It encodes CASSLGVAGGNEQFF. The rearrangement joins TRBV7-2 to TRBJ2-1, with 11 bases identical to TRBD2. Germline trimming cut 1 base from V and 7 bases from J; bases unmatched to any gene: 3. CDR3 length equals 15 residues. Germline CDR1 SGHTA, CDR2 FQGNSA.

This clone was seen once. The V and J genes are TRBV4-1 and TRBJ2-5, with no clear D. This CDR3 comprises 14 residues. The germline V gene has CDR1 MGHRA and CDR2 YSYEKL. The V gene lost 2 bases and the J gene lost 2 bases, with 9 bases spanning the gap. The CDR3 spells CASSQTAKQETQYF. CDR3 nucleotides: TGCGCCAGCAGCCAAACAGCCAAACAAGAGACCCAGTACTTC.

This sequence joins TRBV7-9 and TRBJ1-5; D may be TRBD1 (5 bases). Trimming shortened V by 5 bases and J by 4 bases, and 15 bases separated the two germline ends. Germline V gene sequence: CDR1 SEHNR, CDR2 FQNEAQ (reference sequence). This CDR3 has 15 amino acids. CDR3 nucleotide sequence: TGTGCCAGCAGCGAAAGTGGGGCGCGGAATCAGCCCCAGCATTTT. It codes for CASSESGARNQPQHF. Looking up the rest from reference TRBV7-9 and TRBJ1-5 gives the full variable domain: DTGVSQNPRHKITKRGQNVTFRCDPISEHNRLYWYRQTLGQGPEFLTYFQNEAQLEKSRLLSDRFSAERPKGSFSTLEIQRTEQGDSAMYLCASSESGARNQPQHFGDGTRLSIL.

The chain uses TRBV13 and TRBJ2-5; 10 bases line up with TRBD2. The CDR3 contains 16 residues. V was clipped by 0 bases and J by 5 bases; unmatched bases: 6. Per the germline V gene, CDR1 is PRHDT and CDR2 is FYEKMQ (reference sequence). In DNA form, the CDR3 reads TGTGCCAGCAGCTTAGGAGCGGGAGGGCCTGGGGAGACCCAGTACTTC. It codes for CASSLGAGGPGETQYF.

The rearrangement joins TRBV28 to TRBJ2-1; TRBD1 matches 8 bases. This CDR3 region has 14 residues. Germline V gene data show CDR1 as MDHEN and CDR2 as SYDVKM. Trimming at V came to 6 bases and at J to 9 bases, leaving 10 bases not matched to a gene. CDR3 sequence: CASRDGQGGSEQFF. CDR3 DNA sequence: TGTGCCAGCAGGGATGGACAGGGAGGTAGTGAGCAGTTCTTC.

This sequence joins TRBV6-5 and TRBJ1-1, with 7 bases fitting TRBD1. This CDR3 comprises 13 residues. Trimming took 2 bases from V and 8 from J; bases not matched to a gene: 5. The germline V gene encodes CDR1 MNHEY and CDR2 SVGAGI. The CDR3 sequence is CASSYVLTGEAFF. CDR3 sequence (DNA): TGTGCCAGCAGTTACGTTTTGACAGGGGAAGCTTTCTTT.

The V and J genes are TRBV5-1 and TRBJ1-4; 8 bases are a match to TRBD1. Trimming at V came to 0 bases and at J to 6 bases, leaving 4 bases not matched to a gene. Germline CDR1 SGHRS, CDR2 YFSETQ. The CDR3 has 15 residues. CDR3: CASSLGTGRDEKLFF. CDR3 nucleotides: TGCGCCAGCAGCTTGGGGACAGGGAGGGATGAAAAACTGTTTTTT.

This chain links TRBV14 with TRBJ2-5; a weak D match, TRBD2 (6 bases). The CDR3 has 15 amino acids. Germline CDR1 reads SGHDN; CDR2 reads FVKESK. V was cut by 2 bases and J by 5 bases, with 15 bases left in between. The CDR3 DNA follows: TGTGCCAGCAGCCAATGGGGCCCTGGAGGGGAGACCCAGTACTTC. It specifies CASSQWGPGGETQYF. The full variable domain, its missing parts supplied by reference TRBV14 and TRBJ2-5, is EAGVTQFPSHSVIEKGQTVTLRCDPISGHDNLYWYRRVMGKEIKFLLHFVKESKQDESGMPNNRFLAERTGGTYSTLKVQPAELEDSGVYFCASSQWGPGGETQYFGPGTRLLVL.

The chain is built from TRBV29-1 and TRBJ2-1, with D possibly TRBD1 on 5 matching bases. CDR1 is SQVTM, CDR2 ANQGSEA, per germline. CDR3 length: 14 amino acids. Trimming removed 4 bases at V and 7 bases at J, with 17 bases between. CDR3 nucleotides: TGCAGCGTTGGCAGGGCCGGATTGGGGAATGAGCAGTTCTTC. Its protein product is CSVGRAGLGNEQFF.

This chain uses TRBV19 with TRBJ1-1; D possibly corresponds to TRBD1 (5 bases). V gave up 1 base and J gave up 4 bases, with 10 bases separating them. This CDR3 is built from 14 residues. Germline V gives CDR1 LNHDA, CDR2 SQIVND (reference sequence). Here the CDR3 DNA reads TGTGCCAGTAGTATAGTAGGGGAACGCACTGAAGCTTTCTTT. Its translation: CASSIVGERTEAFF.

The chain combines TRBV28 with TRBJ2-5; D not resolved. Trimming pared 5 bases from V and 4 bases from J, leaving 11 bases between. The CDR3 is 13 amino acids. Germline CDR1 MDHEN, CDR2 SYDVKM. CDR3 DNA: TGTGCCAGCAGTGTAAACAGCCCAGAGACCCAGTACTTC. This sequence encodes CASSVNSPETQYF.

The J gene is TRBJ1-3, the V gene TRBV27, with D unclear. The CDR3 has 14 amino acids. The V end was cut by 9 bases, the J end by 0 bases, with 12 bases between. Germline CDR1 and CDR2: MNHEY and SMNVEV (reference sequence). The CDR3 DNA reads TGTGCCAGGGGCCCTCGGATCTCTGGAAACACCATATATTTT. It encodes CARGPRISGNTIYF.

This rearrangement joins TRBV5-6 to TRBJ1-2; tentative D call: TRBD1 (5 bases). The length of the CDR3 is 13 residues. In germline, CDR1 is SGHDT, CDR2 YYEEEE. Trimming removed 2 bases at V and 4 bases at J, with 9 bases between. The DNA for the CDR3 is TGTGCCAGCAGCTTAGTGGGGCCCTATGGCTACACCTTC. Its protein is CASSLVGPYGYTF.

This sequence joins TRBV29-1 and TRBJ2-2; D perhaps matches TRBD1 (6 bases). Trimming removed 7 bases from V and 2 bases from J, with 11 bases in between. CDR3 length: 13 residues. Germline CDR1 reads SQVTM; CDR2 reads ANQGSEA. CDR3 amino acids: CSGGLPNTGELFF. The CDR3 DNA reads TGCAGCGGGGGGCTCCCCAACACCGGGGAGCTGTTTTTT.

The CDR3 loop is CASSDGLAGFSGANVLTF. Written as DNA, the CDR3 is TGTGCCAGCAGCGACGGACTAGCGGGGTTCTCTGGGGCCAACGTCCTGACTTTC. V gene TRBV9 combines with J gene TRBJ2-6; 12 bases are a match to TRBD2. Germline CDR1 reads SGDLS; CDR2 reads YYNGEE. CDR3 length: 18 amino acids. V was clipped by 3 bases and J by 0 bases; unmatched bases: 4.

The chain couples TRBV19 to TRBJ2-2; D gene ambiguous. The CDR3 loop spans 12 amino acids. V was clipped by 5 bases and J by 7 bases, with 8 bases between them. Germline lookup yields CDR1 LNHDA and CDR2 SQIVND (reference sequence). CDR3 nucleotide sequence: TGTGCCAGTAGTTTCCCAGTCGGGGAGCTGTTTTTT. Its protein product is CASSFPVGELFF.

The chain combines TRBV6-1 with TRBJ2-2; D possibly corresponds to TRBD1 (6 bases). Between the trimmed V and J ends, which lost 7 bases and 5 bases, there was a span of 14 bases. CDR3 size: 14 residues. The germline CDR1 and CDR2 sequences are MNHNS and SASEGT. The CDR3 nucleotides read TGTGCCAGCACAGCCAGGGGCGAAACCGGGGAGCTGTTTTTT. Residues: CASTARGETGELFF.

The chain joins TRBV19 to TRBJ1-2; D gene unclear. V lost 5 bases and J 2 bases, leaving 15 bases between the germline ends. From germline, CDR1 is LNHDA and CDR2 SQIVND (reference sequence). There are 15 residues in the CDR3. The CDR3 DNA sequence: TGTGCCAGTAGTCCTGGTGCGCCACGCAACTATGGCTACACCTTC. It specifies CASSPGAPRNYGYTF.

The chain employs TRBV7-8 and TRBJ2-1; 13 bases are a match to TRBD2. The CDR3 covers 15 residues. J gave up 6 bases and V 3 bases, and 2 bases lay outside the gene matches. Per germline, CDR1 SGHVS and CDR2 FQNEAQ. CDR3 residues: CASSFRTSGSNEQFF. For the CDR3, the DNA is TGTGCCAGCAGCTTCAGGACTAGCGGGAGCAATGAGCAGTTCTTC.

This clone was found once. The chain has TRBV6-4 and TRBJ1-1; D may be TRBD1 (6 bases). Per the germline V gene, CDR1 is MRHNA and CDR2 is SNTAGT. Trimming cost V 10 bases and J 7 bases, with 13 bases left between them. CDR3 length: 11 residues. This CDR3 reads CATHRTDEAFF. The CDR3 DNA reads as TGTGCCACGCACCGGACAGATGAAGCTTTCTTT.

The chain has TRBV18 and TRBJ1-4, with D uncertain. With 6 bases removed from V and 0 bases from J, the gap between germline ends came to 23 bases. CDR1 is KGHSH, CDR2 LQKENI, per germline. CDR3 length: 19 amino acids. CDR3 in DNA: TGTGCCAGCTCGTTCCGCGGGCCCTCGATAGTTGCAACTAATGAAAAACTGTTTTTT. It yields the protein CASSFRGPSIVATNEKLFF.

The V and J genes are TRBV5-1 and TRBJ1-2; 8 positions agree with TRBD1. After removal of 0 bases from V and 8 bases from J, the junction contained 9 bases not matched to a gene. CDR3 length equals 15 residues. Germline values: CDR1 SGHRS, CDR2 YFSETQ. The CDR3 loop reads CASSLGQGPSTGYTF. CDR3 DNA: TGCGCCAGCAGCTTGGGACAGGGGCCCTCGACGGGCTACACCTTC.

This chain connects TRBV4-2 to TRBJ1-4; no definite D call. This CDR3 has 12 residues. Trimming shortened V by 3 bases and J by 14 bases, and 13 bases separated the two germline ends. The germline CDR1 and CDR2 sequences are LGHNA and YNFKEQ. CDR3 sequence (DNA): TGTGCCAGCAGCCACAGCGAGGTGGATCTGTTTTTT. This encodes CASSHSEVDLFF.

This chain uses TRBV7-2 with TRBJ2-2; 9 positions match TRBD2. V lost 1 base and J lost 6; bases outside the gene matches: 12. Germline loops: CDR1 SGHTA, CDR2 FQGNSA. CDR3 length: 18 residues. CDR3 DNA sequence: TGTGCCAGCAGCTTAGTTTCTGCGGGTAGCGGGAGCTCCGGGGAGCTGTTTTTT. The encoded protein is CASSLVSAGSGSSGELFF.

A note on this clone: At one end, the junction sequence differs from germline, possibly due to a read error. The CDR3 here is CASTPPGTGDYGYTF. As DNA, the CDR3 is TGTGCCAGCACACCTCCGGGGACAGGGGACTATGGCTACACCTTC. The rearrangement links TRBV18 to TRBJ1-2; 10 bases align to TRBD1. This CDR3 region has 15 residues. CDR1 is KGHSH, CDR2 LQKENI, per germline.

The chain recombines TRBV27 with TRBJ2-7; TRBD2 aligns across 8 bases. The CDR3 covers 16 residues. Per germline, CDR1 MNHEY and CDR2 SMNVEV (reference sequence). The J segment lost 6 bases and the V segment lost 0 bases, leaving 10 bases of the junction unmatched. CDR3 protein: CASSLSIAGGFREQYF. The CDR3 nucleotides read TGTGCCAGCAGTTTATCGATCGCGGGAGGATTTCGCGAGCAGTACTTC.

The chain joins TRBV30 to TRBJ1-1; no clear D gene. V was trimmed by 5 bases and J by 1 base, leaving 8 bases between them. Germline V CDR1 and CDR2: GTSNPN, SVGIG (reference sequence). The CDR3 runs to 12 residues. CDR3 in DNA: TGTGCCTGGGCGAGGCGGAACACTGAAGCTTTCTTT. Protein: CAWARRNTEAFF.

CDR3 sequence: CASSSGQLLMNTEAFF. The CDR3 DNA is TGTGCCAGCAGCTCCGGACAGCTATTAATGAACACTGAAGCTTTCTTT. This sequence joins TRBV7-9 and TRBJ1-1; TRBD1 is a possible D gene (6 bases). The CDR3 covers 16 residues. Germline V gene data show CDR1 as SEHNR and CDR2 as FQNEAQ (reference sequence). The V end lost 4 bases, the J end lost 0 bases, and 15 bases lay between the germline ends.

V usage is TRBV2 and J usage is TRBJ2-7, with D uncertain. CDR3 length equals 11 residues. Per the germline V gene, CDR1 is SNHLY and CDR2 is FYNNEI. The V gene lost 7 bases and the J gene lost 4 bases, with 8 bases spanning the gap. CDR3 coding DNA: TGTGCCAGCATCGCCGGGTACGAGCAGTACTTC. It specifies CASIAGYEQYF.